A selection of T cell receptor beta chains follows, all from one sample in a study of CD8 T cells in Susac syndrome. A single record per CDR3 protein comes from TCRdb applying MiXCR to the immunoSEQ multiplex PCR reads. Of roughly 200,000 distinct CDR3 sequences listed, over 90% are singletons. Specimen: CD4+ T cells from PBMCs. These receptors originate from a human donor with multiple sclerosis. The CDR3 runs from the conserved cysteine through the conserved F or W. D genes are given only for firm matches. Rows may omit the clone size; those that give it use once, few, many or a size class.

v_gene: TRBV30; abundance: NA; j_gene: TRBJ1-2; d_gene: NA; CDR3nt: TGTGCCTTGGGACGGATACTAAACTATGGCTACACCTTC; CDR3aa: CALGRILNYGYTF
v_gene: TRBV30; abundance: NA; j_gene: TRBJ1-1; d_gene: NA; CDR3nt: TGTGCCTGGGGGGAAGCTTTCTTT; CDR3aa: CAWGEAFF
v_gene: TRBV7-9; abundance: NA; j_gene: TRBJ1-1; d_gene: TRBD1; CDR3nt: TGTGCCAGCAGCCCGCGGACAGGTAGATACGGTGAAGCTTTCTTT; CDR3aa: CASSPRTGRYGEAFF
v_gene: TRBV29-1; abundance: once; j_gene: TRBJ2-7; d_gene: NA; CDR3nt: TGCAGCGTTGTAGCCGCCTACGAGCAGTACTTC; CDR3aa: CSVVAAYEQYF
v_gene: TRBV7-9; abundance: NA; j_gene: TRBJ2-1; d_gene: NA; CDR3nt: TGTGCCAGCAGCTTATCCAAGGATGAGCAGTTCTTC; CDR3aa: CASSLSKDEQFF
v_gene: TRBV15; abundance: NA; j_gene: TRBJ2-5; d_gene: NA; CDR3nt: TGTGCCACCAGCAAAGGGACTTCAGCCCAAGAGACCCAGTACTTC; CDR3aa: CATSKGTSAQETQYF
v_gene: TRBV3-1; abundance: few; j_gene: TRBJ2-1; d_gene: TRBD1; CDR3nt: TGTGCCAGCAGCCCCTCAGGGGGCTCCTACAATGAGCAGTTCTTC; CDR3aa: CASSPSGGSYNEQFF
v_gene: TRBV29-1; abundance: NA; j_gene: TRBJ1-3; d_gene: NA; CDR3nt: TGCAGCGTTAACGCGGGTACTGACGGAAACACCATATATTTT; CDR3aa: CSVNAGTDGNTIYF
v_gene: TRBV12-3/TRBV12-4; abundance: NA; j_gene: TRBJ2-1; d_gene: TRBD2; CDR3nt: TGTGCCAGCAGTCTACGGACTAGCAAGAATGAGCAGTTCTTC; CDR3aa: CASSLRTSKNEQFF
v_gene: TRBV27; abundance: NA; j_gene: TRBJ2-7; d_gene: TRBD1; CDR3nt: TGTGCCAGCAGTTTTTCCGGGACAGGGAGAACCTACGAGCAGTACTTC; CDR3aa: CASSFSGTGRTYEQYF
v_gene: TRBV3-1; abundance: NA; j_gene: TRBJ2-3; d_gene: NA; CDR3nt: TGTGCCAGCAGCCAAGCGGATCGGGGTAGCACAGATACGCAGTATTTT; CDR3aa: CASSQADRGSTDTQYF
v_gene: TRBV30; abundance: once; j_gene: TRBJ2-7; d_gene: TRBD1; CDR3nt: TGTGCCTGGAGGGACGGGACAGCCTTCTCCTACGAGCAGTACTTC; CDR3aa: CAWRDGTAFSYEQYF
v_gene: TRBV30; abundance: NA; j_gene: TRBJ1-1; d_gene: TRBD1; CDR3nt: TGTGCCTGGAGTCGGGACAGCCTTGGCACTGAAGCTTTCTTT; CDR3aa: CAWSRDSLGTEAFF
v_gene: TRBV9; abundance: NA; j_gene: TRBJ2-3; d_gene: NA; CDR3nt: TGTGCCAGCAGCGACCGACTAGGCACAGATACGCAGTATTTT; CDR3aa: CASSDRLGTDTQYF
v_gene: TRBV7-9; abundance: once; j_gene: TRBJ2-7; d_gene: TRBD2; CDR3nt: TGTGCCAGCAGCTTCTCTAGCGGGGGAGGTAGGGAGCAGTACTTC; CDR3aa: CASSFSSGGGREQYF
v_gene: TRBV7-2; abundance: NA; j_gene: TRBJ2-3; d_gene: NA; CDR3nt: TGTGCCAGCACAAAGCTAGCGAGGGCAGATACGCAGTATTTT; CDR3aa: CASTKLARADTQYF
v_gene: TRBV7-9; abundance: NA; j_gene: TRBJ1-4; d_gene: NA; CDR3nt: TGTGCCAGCAGCTTAATAGGGGAAAAACTGTTTTTT; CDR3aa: CASSLIGEKLFF
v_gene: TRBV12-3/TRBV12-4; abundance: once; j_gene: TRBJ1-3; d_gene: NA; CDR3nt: TGTGCCAGCAGGGTACTCGGCCGGGCCATATATTTT; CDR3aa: CASRVLGRAIYF
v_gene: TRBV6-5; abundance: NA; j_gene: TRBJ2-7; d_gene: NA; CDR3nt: TGTGCCAGCAGTTACGCGAGAGGCTTCTCCTACGAGCAGTACTTC; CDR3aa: CASSYARGFSYEQYF
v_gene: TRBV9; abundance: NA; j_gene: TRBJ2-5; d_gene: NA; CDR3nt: TGTGCCAGCAGCGTAGCGGGTAGCATGGAGACCCAGTACTTC; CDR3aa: CASSVAGSMETQYF
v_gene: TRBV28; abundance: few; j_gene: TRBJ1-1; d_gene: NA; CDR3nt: TGTGCCAGCAGTTTGGACACTGAAGCTTTCTTT; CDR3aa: CASSLDTEAFF